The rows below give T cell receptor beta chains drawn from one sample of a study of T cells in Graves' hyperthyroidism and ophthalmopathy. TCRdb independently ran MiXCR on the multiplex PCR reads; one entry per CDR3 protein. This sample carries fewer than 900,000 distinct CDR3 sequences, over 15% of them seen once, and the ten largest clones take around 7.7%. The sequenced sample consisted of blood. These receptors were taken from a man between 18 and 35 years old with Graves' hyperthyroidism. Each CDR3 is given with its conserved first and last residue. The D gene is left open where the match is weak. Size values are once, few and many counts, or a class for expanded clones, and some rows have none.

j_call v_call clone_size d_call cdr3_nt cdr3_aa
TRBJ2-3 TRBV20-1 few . TGCAGTGCTAGGGACGGGACCAGCACAGATACGCAGTATTTT CSARDGTSTDTQYF
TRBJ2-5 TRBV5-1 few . TGCGCCAGCAGCTCGTCCTTTCCGGTGGGAGAGACCCAGTACTTC CASSSSFPVGETQYF
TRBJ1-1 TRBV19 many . TGTGCCAGTAGTCCCCGGGTGGGGGGGAACACTGAAGCTTTCTTT CASSPRVGGNTEAFF
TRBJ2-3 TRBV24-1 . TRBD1 TGTGCCACCAGTGACCCCCTGCGGACAGGGGGCGAGGGCACAGATACGCAGTATTTT CATSDPLRTGGEGTDTQYF
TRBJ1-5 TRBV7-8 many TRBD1 TGTGCCAGCAGCCCTTGGGACAGGGCTTCTGTAGATCAGCCCCAGCATTTT CASSPWDRASVDQPQHF
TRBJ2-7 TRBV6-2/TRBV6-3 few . TGTGCCAGCAGTTATTACCCCTACGAGCAGTACTTC CASSYYPYEQYF
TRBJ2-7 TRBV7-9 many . TGTGCCAGCAGCTTAAGGGCACGAAGCTACGAGCAGTACTTC CASSLRARSYEQYF
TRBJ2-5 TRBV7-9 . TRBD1 TGTGCCAGCAGCTTACGGCAGGGGGCTCGGGAGACCCAGTACTTC CASSLRQGARETQYF
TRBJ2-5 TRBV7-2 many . TGTGCCAGCAGCTCGTCGGGCAGGCGATCCGAGACCCAGTACTTC CASSSSGRRSETQYF
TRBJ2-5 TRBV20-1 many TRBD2 TGCAGTGCTAGGGGGACTAGCGGGAGTTCTGGAGAGACCCAGTACTTC CSARGTSGSSGETQYF
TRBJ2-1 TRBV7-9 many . TGTGCCAGCGCCCCGCCGGCGGGTGAGCAGTTCTTC CASAPPAGEQFF
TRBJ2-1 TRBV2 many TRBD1 TGTGCCAGCAGAGCCAGATCGACAGGGTCGCAGTTCTTC CASRARSTGSQFF
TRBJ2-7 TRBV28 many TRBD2 TGTGCCAGCAGTCCGGGGACTAGCGGGAGGGTGTACGAGCAGTACTTC CASSPGTSGRVYEQYF
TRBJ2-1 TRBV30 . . TGTGCCTGGAGTTGGGGGTTTGCTGGCAATGAGCAGTTCTTC CAWSWGFAGNEQFF
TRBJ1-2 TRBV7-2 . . TGTGCCAGCAGCCCCTCGGAGAGCTATGGCTACACCTTC CASSPSESYGYTF
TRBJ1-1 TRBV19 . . TGTGCCAGTAGTATGGTAGGCACCCCTCAGTCGGCTTTCTTT CASSMVGTPQSAFF
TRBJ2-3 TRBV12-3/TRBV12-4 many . TGTGCCAGCAGTCGGTTCCCCCAAGATACGCAGTATTTT CASSRFPQDTQYF
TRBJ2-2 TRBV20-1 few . TGCAGTGCTAGAATCGGTGTGGAGCTGTTTTTT CSARIGVELFF
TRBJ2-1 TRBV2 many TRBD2 TGTGCCGGCCAGCGGGACTACAATGAGCAGTTCTTC CAGQRDYNEQFF
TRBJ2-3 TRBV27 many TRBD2 TGTGCCAGCAGGGCACCTACGGGAGGGCCATTTCCAGATACGCAGTATTTT CASRAPTGGPFPDTQYF
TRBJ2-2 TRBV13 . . TGTGCCAGCAGCTTAGGGGGGCTTTTGAACACCGGGGAGCTGTTTTTT CASSLGGLLNTGELFF
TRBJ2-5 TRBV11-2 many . TGTGCCAGCAGTCTGTCAGGGGATCAATATGAGACCCAGTACTTC CASSLSGDQYETQYF
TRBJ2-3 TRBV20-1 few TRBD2 TGCAGTGCTCCCTCCGGGACTAGCGGGAGGGTGGAGCAGTATTTT CSAPSGTSGRVEQYF
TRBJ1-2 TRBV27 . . TGTGCCAGCAGTCCCCCCGGGGGGGGCGATGGCTACACCTTC CASSPPGGGDGYTF
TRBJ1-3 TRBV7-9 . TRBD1 TGTGCCAGCAGCTCTCCCTTGGGACAGGCCTCCTCTGGAAACACCATATATTTT CASSSPLGQASSGNTIYF
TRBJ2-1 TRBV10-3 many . TGTGCCATCAGTGAGCCAGACCGGGGCCCCCACAATGAGCAGTTCTTC CAISEPDRGPHNEQFF
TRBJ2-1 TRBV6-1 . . TGTGCCAGCAGGCCCCAGGGATACCTAGGGAATGAGCAGTTCTTC CASRPQGYLGNEQFF
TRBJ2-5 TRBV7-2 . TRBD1 TGTGCCAGCAGATTAGAAGCCTCACAGGGGCCGGGAGAGACCCAGTACTTC CASRLEASQGPGETQYF
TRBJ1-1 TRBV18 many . TGTGCCAGCTCACCAGGGAGGACCTCGAACACTGAAGCTTTCTTT CASSPGRTSNTEAFF
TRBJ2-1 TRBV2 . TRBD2 TGTGCCAGCATCGCGACTAGCGGGAGTAGGACCTACAATGAGCAGTTCTTC CASIATSGSRTYNEQFF
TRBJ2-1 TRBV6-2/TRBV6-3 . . TGTGCCAGCAGTTATTTGAGCTCCTACAATGAGCAGTCCTTC CASSYLSSYNEQSF
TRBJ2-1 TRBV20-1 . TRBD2 TGCAGTGCTAGCGGCGGGAGGGCCTTAAATGAGCAGTTCTTC CSASGGRALNEQFF
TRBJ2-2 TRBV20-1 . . TGCAGTGCTCGAGGCGCCACGAACACCGGGGAGCTGTTTTTT CSARGATNTGELFF
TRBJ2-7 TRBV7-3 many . TGTGCCAGCAGCCACGGAGGGGGTCTGGACGAGCAGTACTTC CASSHGGGLDEQYF
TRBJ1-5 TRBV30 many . TGTGCCTGGATATGGGGTTCCAATCAGCCCCAGCATTTT CAWIWGSNQPQHF
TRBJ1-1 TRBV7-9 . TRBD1 TGTGCCAGCAGCTCCGCTGGGGGACAGAGAATGAACACTGAAGCTTTCTTT CASSSAGGQRMNTEAFF
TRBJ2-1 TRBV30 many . TGTGCCTGGACCGTGGGGGCCGGCGAGCAGTTCTTC CAWTVGAGEQFF
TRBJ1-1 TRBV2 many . TGTGCCACCGGAGGTGGACAGCAAAACACTGAAGCTTTCTTT CATGGGQQNTEAFF
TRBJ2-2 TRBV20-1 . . TGCAGTGTGACAGGCGCCACCGGGGAGCTGTTTTTT CSVTGATGELFF
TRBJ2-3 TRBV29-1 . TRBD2 TGCAGCGTCGGACTAGCGGATCTCACAGATACGCAGTATTTT CSVGLADLTDTQYF
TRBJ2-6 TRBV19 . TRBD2 TGTGCCAGTATTACGGGGGGTCTGATATCTGGGGCCAACGTCCTGACTTTC CASITGGLISGANVLTF
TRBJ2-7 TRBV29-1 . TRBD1 TGCAGCGTGAGACAGGGGGGTTCCTCCTACGAGCAGTACTTC CSVRQGGSSYEQYF
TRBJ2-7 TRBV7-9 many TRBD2 TGTGCCAGCAGCCTAGCGGGAGTTAACCACGAGCAGTACTTC CASSLAGVNHEQYF
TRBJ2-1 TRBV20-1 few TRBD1 TGCAGTGCTAGAGTATTTGCTTTGGACAGGGGACCGAGTGAGCAGTTCTTC CSARVFALDRGPSEQFF
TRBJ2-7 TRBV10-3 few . TGTGCCATCAGTGAGAGGGGGACCCCCGGCGAGCAGTACTTC CAISERGTPGEQYF
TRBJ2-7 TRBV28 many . TGTGCCAGCAGGGCCCGACCCGGGGTTTCCTACGAGCAGTACTTC CASRARPGVSYEQYF
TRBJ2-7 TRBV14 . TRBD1 TGTGCCAGCAGTCAAGGACAGGAGTCCTACGAGCAGTACTTC CASSQGQESYEQYF
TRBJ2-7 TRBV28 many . TGTGCCAGCACCCGGGACGCGGCAAACGAGCAGTACTTC CASTRDAANEQYF
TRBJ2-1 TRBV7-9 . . TGTGCCAGCAGCCCTTCCCTCCCGGGACACACCACCTACAATGAGCAGTTCTTC CASSPSLPGHTTYNEQFF